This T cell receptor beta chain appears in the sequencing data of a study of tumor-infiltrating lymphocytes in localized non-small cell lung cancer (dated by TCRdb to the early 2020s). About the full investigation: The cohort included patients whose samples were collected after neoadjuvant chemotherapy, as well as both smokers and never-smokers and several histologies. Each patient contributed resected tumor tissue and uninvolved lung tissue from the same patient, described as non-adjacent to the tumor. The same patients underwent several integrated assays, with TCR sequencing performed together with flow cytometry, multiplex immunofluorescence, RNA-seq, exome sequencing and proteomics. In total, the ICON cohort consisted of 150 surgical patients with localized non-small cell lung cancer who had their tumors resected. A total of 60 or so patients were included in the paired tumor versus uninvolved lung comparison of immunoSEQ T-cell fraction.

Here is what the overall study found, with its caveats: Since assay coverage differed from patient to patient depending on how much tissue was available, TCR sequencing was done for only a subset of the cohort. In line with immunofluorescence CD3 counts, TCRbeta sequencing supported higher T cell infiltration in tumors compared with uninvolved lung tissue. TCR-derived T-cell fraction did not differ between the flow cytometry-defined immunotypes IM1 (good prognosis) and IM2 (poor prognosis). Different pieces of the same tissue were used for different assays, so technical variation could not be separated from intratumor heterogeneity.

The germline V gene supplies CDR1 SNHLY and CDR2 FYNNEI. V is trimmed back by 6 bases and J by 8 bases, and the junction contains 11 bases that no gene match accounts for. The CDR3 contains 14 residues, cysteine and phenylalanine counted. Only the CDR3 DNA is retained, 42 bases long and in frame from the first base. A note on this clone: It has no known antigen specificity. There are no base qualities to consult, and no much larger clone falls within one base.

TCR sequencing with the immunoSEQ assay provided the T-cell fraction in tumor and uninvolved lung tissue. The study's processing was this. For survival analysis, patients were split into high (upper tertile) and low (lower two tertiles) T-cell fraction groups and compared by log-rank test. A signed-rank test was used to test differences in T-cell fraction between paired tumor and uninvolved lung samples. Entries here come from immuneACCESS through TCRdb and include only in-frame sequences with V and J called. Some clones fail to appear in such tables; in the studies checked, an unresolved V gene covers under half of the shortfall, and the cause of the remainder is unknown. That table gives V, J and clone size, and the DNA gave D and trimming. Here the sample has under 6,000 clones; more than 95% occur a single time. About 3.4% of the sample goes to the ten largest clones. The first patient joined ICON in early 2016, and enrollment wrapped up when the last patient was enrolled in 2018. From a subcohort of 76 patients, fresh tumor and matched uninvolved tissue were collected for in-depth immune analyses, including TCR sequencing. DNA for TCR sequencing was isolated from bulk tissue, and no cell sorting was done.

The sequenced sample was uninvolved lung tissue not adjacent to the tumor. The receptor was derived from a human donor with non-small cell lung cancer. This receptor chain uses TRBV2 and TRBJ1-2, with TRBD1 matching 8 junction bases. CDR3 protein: CASRSQGAGKGYTF. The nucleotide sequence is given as TGTGCCAGCAGAAGTCAGGGGGCGGGTAAAGGCTACACCTTC.